This is a list of T cell receptor beta chains from one sample in a study of vaccination and CD4 T cells after COVID-19. These receptors' targets are unknown. One entry per CDR3 protein results from TCRdb running MiXCR on the PCR reads. The sample holds 10,000 to 15,000 distinct CDR3 sequences, 70% to 75% seen once. The material sequenced was CD4+ T cells from blood, cultured in vitro, taken after SARS-CoV-2 vaccination. These receptors were collected from a human donor who received a COVID-19 vaccine. CDR3s include the opening cysteine and the closing phenylalanine or tryptophan. A D gene is named only where the DNA matches it firmly. Some rows have no size entry. The others give once, few or many, or a class for an expanded clone.

j_gene: TRBJ1-6
v_gene: TRBV20-1
d_gene: NA
abundance: NA
CDR3aa: CSARRGRGSYNSPLHF
CDR3nt: TGCAGTGCTAGGAGGGGGAGAGGCTCCTATAATTCACCCCTCCACTTT

j_gene: TRBJ2-5
v_gene: TRBV20-1
d_gene: NA
abundance: few
CDR3aa: CSARGSQGIETQYF
CDR3nt: TGCAGTGCTAGAGGATCGCAGGGTATAGAGACCCAGTACTTC

j_gene: TRBJ2-7
v_gene: TRBV7-2
d_gene: TRBD1
abundance: NA
CDR3aa: CASSLQTGEWGEQYF
CDR3nt: TGTGCCAGCAGCTTACAGACAGGGGAGTGGGGGGAGCAGTACTTC

j_gene: TRBJ1-2
v_gene: TRBV5-8
d_gene: TRBD1
abundance: NA
CDR3aa: CASSLGGDRVSNYGYTF
CDR3nt: TGTGCCAGCAGTCTAGGGGGAGACAGGGTTAGTAACTATGGCTACACCTTC

j_gene: TRBJ2-3
v_gene: TRBV7-6
d_gene: TRBD2
abundance: NA
CDR3aa: CASSPSRGGVEDTQYF
CDR3nt: TGTGCCAGCAGCCCGAGTCGCGGGGGGGTTGAGGATACGCAGTATTTT

j_gene: TRBJ2-3
v_gene: TRBV5-4
d_gene: TRBD2
abundance: few
CDR3aa: CASSWVAGGDTDTQYF
CDR3nt: TGTGCCAGCAGCTGGGTAGCGGGGGGGGACACAGATACGCAGTATTTT

j_gene: TRBJ2-2
v_gene: TRBV5-4
d_gene: TRBD2
abundance: few
CDR3aa: CASSPTSGGNTGELFF
CDR3nt: TGTGCCAGCAGCCCAACTAGCGGGGGGAACACCGGGGAGCTGTTTTTT

j_gene: TRBJ1-2
v_gene: TRBV27
d_gene: TRBD1
abundance: few
CDR3aa: CASKTGNYGYTF
CDR3nt: TGTGCCAGTAAGACAGGGAACTATGGCTACACCTTC

j_gene: TRBJ2-7
v_gene: TRBV30
d_gene: TRBD1
abundance: NA
CDR3aa: CAWCRQGGDEQYF
CDR3nt: TGTGCCTGGTGCCGACAGGGGGGGGACGAGCAGTACTTC

j_gene: TRBJ1-1
v_gene: TRBV19
d_gene: NA
abundance: NA
CDR3aa: CASRGRTEAFF
CDR3nt: TGTGCCAGTAGGGGGAGGACTGAAGCTTTCTTT

j_gene: TRBJ1-5
v_gene: TRBV20-1
d_gene: NA
abundance: NA
CDR3aa: CSASGGYGNQPQHF
CDR3nt: TGCAGTGCTAGTGGGGGGTACGGCAATCAGCCCCAGCATTTT

j_gene: TRBJ2-3
v_gene: TRBV6-5
d_gene: NA
abundance: NA
CDR3aa: CASSYRTGTDTQYF
CDR3nt: TGTGCCAGCAGTTACAGGACAGGCACAGATACGCAGTATTTT

j_gene: TRBJ2-7
v_gene: TRBV7-9
d_gene: NA
abundance: NA
CDR3aa: CASSSGLRYHEQYF
CDR3nt: TGTGCCAGCAGCTCTGGCTTACGGTACCACGAGCAGTACTTC

j_gene: TRBJ1-2
v_gene: TRBV7-2
d_gene: NA
abundance: NA
CDR3aa: CASSVAAGYGYTF
CDR3nt: TGTGCCAGCAGCGTGGCAGCCGGCTATGGCTACACCTTC

j_gene: TRBJ2-6
v_gene: TRBV5-4
d_gene: TRBD2
abundance: NA
CDR3aa: CASSYGAGEAGANVLTF
CDR3nt: TGTGCCAGCAGCTACGGGGCGGGGGAGGCTGGGGCCAACGTCCTGACTTTC

j_gene: TRBJ2-3
v_gene: TRBV10-3
d_gene: TRBD1
abundance: once
CDR3aa: CAIREDNRGEDTDTQYF
CDR3nt: TGTGCCATCAGGGAGGATAACAGGGGAGAGGACACAGATACGCAGTATTTT

j_gene: TRBJ1-1
v_gene: TRBV25-1
d_gene: NA
abundance: NA
CDR3aa: CASGTFPNTEAFF
CDR3nt: TGTGCCAGCGGGACCTTCCCGAACACTGAAGCTTTCTTT

j_gene: TRBJ2-5
v_gene: TRBV12-3/TRBV12-4
d_gene: NA
abundance: NA
CDR3aa: CASSLGRAQYF
CDR3nt: TGTGCCAGCAGTTTAGGGAGGGCCCAGTACTTC

j_gene: TRBJ1-1
v_gene: TRBV6-1
d_gene: NA
abundance: NA
CDR3aa: CASSEADETEAFF
CDR3nt: TGTGCCAGCAGTGAAGCGGATGAGACGGAAGCTTTCTTT

j_gene: TRBJ1-6
v_gene: TRBV6-1
d_gene: TRBD1
abundance: NA
CDR3aa: CASGTGPNSPLHF
CDR3nt: TGTGCCAGCGGGACAGGGCCTAATTCACCCCTCCACTTT

j_gene: TRBJ2-3
v_gene: TRBV27
d_gene: TRBD2
abundance: NA
CDR3aa: CASSSGLGLAGVDTQYF
CDR3nt: TGTGCCAGCAGTTCGGGCCTCGGGCTAGCGGGAGTAGATACGCAGTATTTT

j_gene: TRBJ1-2
v_gene: TRBV18
d_gene: TRBD1
abundance: NA
CDR3aa: CASSPTYVTSGTVDYGYTF
CDR3nt: TGTGCCAGCTCACCTACTTATGTAACCAGCGGGACAGTCGACTATGGCTACACCTTC

j_gene: TRBJ2-5
v_gene: TRBV6-1
d_gene: TRBD2
abundance: NA
CDR3aa: CASSQGTSVWKTQYF
CDR3nt: TGTGCCAGCAGTCAAGGGACTAGCGTTTGGAAGACCCAGTACTTC

j_gene: TRBJ2-2
v_gene: TRBV2
d_gene: TRBD1
abundance: NA
CDR3aa: CATGTVNTGELFF
CDR3nt: TGTGCCACCGGGACAGTCAACACCGGGGAGCTGTTTTTT

j_gene: TRBJ2-3
v_gene: TRBV6-5
d_gene: NA
abundance: NA
CDR3aa: CASSYSVGGVQRNTQYF
CDR3nt: TGTGCCAGCAGTTACTCGGTAGGGGGGGTCCAGCGGAATACGCAGTATTTT

j_gene: TRBJ2-7
v_gene: TRBV29-1
d_gene: NA
abundance: NA
CDR3aa: CSVVQGGLYEQYF
CDR3nt: TGCAGCGTTGTGCAGGGAGGACTCTACGAGCAGTACTTC

j_gene: TRBJ2-2
v_gene: TRBV7-2
d_gene: TRBD1
abundance: NA
CDR3aa: CASTTSGGNTGELFF
CDR3nt: TGTGCCAGCACCACCTCAGGGGGGAACACCGGGGAGCTGTTTTTT

j_gene: TRBJ2-3
v_gene: TRBV20-1
d_gene: TRBD2
abundance: few
CDR3aa: CSARNRGEAGGTVTQYF
CDR3nt: TGCAGTGCTAGAAACAGGGGTGAAGCGGGGGGCACGGTGACGCAGTATTTT

j_gene: TRBJ2-2
v_gene: TRBV24-1
d_gene: NA
abundance: NA
CDR3aa: CATSEGDREVSTGELFF
CDR3nt: TGTGCCACCAGTGAAGGTGACAGGGAGGTGAGCACCGGGGAGCTGTTTTTT

j_gene: TRBJ2-5
v_gene: TRBV5-1
d_gene: NA
abundance: NA
CDR3aa: CASSLEGVETQYF
CDR3nt: TGCGCCAGCAGCTTAGAAGGGGTAGAGACCCAGTACTTC

j_gene: TRBJ2-5
v_gene: TRBV7-2
d_gene: TRBD2
abundance: NA
CDR3aa: CASSLRAGQETQYF
CDR3nt: TGTGCCAGCAGCCTTAGAGCGGGGCAAGAGACCCAGTACTTC

j_gene: TRBJ1-2
v_gene: TRBV20-1
d_gene: NA
abundance: NA
CDR3aa: CSAGRSGTNYGYTF
CDR3nt: TGCAGTGCCGGGCGGTCAGGGACCAACTATGGCTACACCTTC

j_gene: TRBJ1-2
v_gene: TRBV20-1
d_gene: NA
abundance: NA
CDR3aa: CSANAQVLRGYTF
CDR3nt: TGCAGTGCCAACGCCCAGGTTTTGAGGGGCTACACCTTC

j_gene: TRBJ1-2
v_gene: TRBV25-1
d_gene: NA
abundance: NA
CDR3aa: CASSEVYGEGGYTF
CDR3nt: TGTGCCAGCAGTGAAGTCTACGGGGAAGGTGGCTACACCTTC

j_gene: TRBJ2-2
v_gene: TRBV6-1
d_gene: NA
abundance: few
CDR3aa: CASSLGLITGELFF
CDR3nt: TGTGCCAGCAGCCTCGGACTGATCACCGGGGAGCTGTTTTTT

j_gene: TRBJ1-2
v_gene: TRBV7-6
d_gene: TRBD1
abundance: few
CDR3aa: CASSSGGSGYTF
CDR3nt: TGTGCCAGCAGCTCAGGGGGGTCTGGCTACACCTTC